This is a list of T cell receptor beta chains from one sample in a study of blood T cell repertoires in COVID-19. Assay: immunoSEQ multiplex PCR; the TCRdb copy retains only in-frame clones and omits some. The sample includes approximately 320,000 clones, approximately 89% seen only once; the top ten take around 10%. The sequencing sample was made of peripheral blood. The origin of the receptors is a woman in her 30s with COVID-19, enrolled during active disease. Each CDR3 is given without its conserved first and last residue. The D gene is left open where the match is weak.

.	TRBV6-6	TRBJ1-2	ASSYSTGFYGYT
TRBD1	TRBV27	TRBJ1-2	ASGRQGNYGYT
.	TRBV12-5	TRBJ2-7	ASAATHDSYEQY
TRBD2	TRBV3-1/TRBV3-2	TRBJ2-3	ASSHLLAGGFTDTQY
TRBD1	TRBV11-3	TRBJ2-1	ASSLTGKSLGEQF
.	TRBV6-7	TRBJ1-1	ASSYPPDSESRNTEAF
TRBD2	TRBV9	TRBJ2-3	ASSVGTGGPLDTQY
.	TRBV19	TRBJ2-2	ASSTRHGQRADTGELF
.	TRBV28	TRBJ1-5	ASSSWEWGEANQPQH
.	TRBV2	TRBJ2-5	ASSKGVEETQY
.	TRBV18	TRBJ1-2	ASSPQTGTGSGYT
.	TRBV30	TRBJ2-3	AWGGTREDTQY
.	TRBV19	TRBJ1-2	ASSQGLYGYT
TRBD1	TRBV18	TRBJ1-3	ASSPLGPGGENTIY
.	TRBV11-2	TRBJ1-1	ASSLDPGLEEDTEAF
.	TRBV5-1	TRBJ2-7	ASSLDPDRPYEQY
.	TRBV27	TRBJ1-2	ASSWGGIGNGYT
.	TRBV6-5	TRBJ1-6	ASNDQGGLNSPLH
.	TRBV29-1	TRBJ2-3	SVFRRGGGPDTQY
TRBD1	TRBV27	TRBJ1-4	ASGDQGALGTNEKLF
.	TRBV11-2	TRBJ2-7	ASLTGYEQY
.	TRBV2	TRBJ1-2	ASSVVTADYGYT
TRBD1	TRBV19	TRBJ1-2	ASSFSPRAGTGTNSYT
.	TRBV27	TRBJ2-5	ASSLGGTETQY
.	TRBV23-1	TRBJ1-5	ASSQSWEKGQPQH
TRBD1	TRBV4-1	TRBJ1-1	ASSQTGKTEAF